This section outlines one TCR beta chain sequence together with its context. As yet, its antigen is unknown. This specimen comes from a study of cytomegalovirus exposure and HLA in healthy donors. Study conclusions and caveats: When a later analysis compared HLA-associated TCR beta chains with equally common others, the HLA-associated chains turned out to be more clonally expanded and to have lower generation probabilities. The study had only CMV serostatus as immune exposure information.

Amplification used 60 Vbeta primers and 13 Jbeta primers. Profiled with immunoSEQ multiplex PCR; TCRdb holds only in-frame clones, not every one. The repertoire has more than 110,000 clones, around 77% of them found once; the top ten carry around 2%. J lost 6 bases, V lost 7 bases, and 9 bases had no gene match. The CDR3 is made up of 15 amino acids. Germline loops: CDR1 SNHLY, CDR2 FYNNEI. The chain links TRBV2 to TRBJ1-1; 12 nucleotides line up with TRBD1. This clonotype was obtained from a man aged 25-45 years in good health and CMV-seronegative. Sequenced: PBMCs. The CDR3 nucleotides are TGTGCCAGCACCGGGACAGGGGGCCTCGGCTCTGAAGCTTTCTTT. Translated, it gives CASTGTGGLGSEAFF.